This T cell receptor beta chain stems from a study of cytomegalovirus exposure and HLA in healthy donors. Study-wide background: The platform used for the 110 or so validation repertoires matched that of the approximately 670 first-cohort repertoires, a later analysis reported. Notes on the study in general: The study labeled 150 or so TCR beta chains cytomegalovirus-associated.

On this clone: Its antigen remains unknown.

Per germline, CDR1 SGHAT and CDR2 FQNNGV. V was clipped by 5 bases and J by 5 bases; unmatched bases: 11. This CDR3 contains 16 residues. TCRdb keeps only in-frame clones here, not all; method: immunoSEQ multiplex PCR. The sample includes about 280,000 clones, 88% of them seen just once. The source is a woman aged 18-29 years in good health and CMV-seronegative. The V and J genes are TRBV11-2 and TRBJ2-1; 8 nucleotides match TRBD2. The sequenced sample consisted of PBMCs. The CDR3 DNA follows: TGTGCCAGCAGCCCAGGGACTAGTGGGTTAGACAATGAGCAGTTCTTC. Its protein is CASSPGTSGLDNEQFF.